In its sample, the clone carrying this T cell receptor beta chain was seen once. The record originates from a study of T cell responses to AZD1222 COVID-19 vaccine. Generated by immunoSEQ multiplex PCR, the TCRdb table keeps only in-frame clones and is missing some. The sample comprises some 140,000 clones, around nine tenths of which are singletons, and roughly 2% rests with the top ten. Germline lookup yields CDR1 SEHNR and CDR2 FQNEAQ (reference sequence). The V segment lost 4 bases and the J segment 9 bases; nucleotides outside the gene matches: 15. This CDR3 has 16 amino acids. Sequenced material: peripheral blood, taken on day 0 of AZD1222 vaccination. The receptor was derived from an adult in good health. The chain links TRBV7-9 to TRBJ2-1, with TRBD2 matching 7 bases. CDR3 in amino acids: CASSSSSSGKGTEQFF. The CDR3 DNA follows: TGTGCCAGCAGCTCCTCGTCCAGCGGGAAGGGTACTGAGCAGTTCTTC.